The sample holds many counts of the clone carrying this T cell receptor (beta chain). Germline values: CDR1 MNHEY, CDR2 SVGAGI. The CDR3 totals 14 residues. V was pared by 2 bases and J by 1 base, with 6 bases between. The sample comes from a study of T-cell reconstitution after alpha-beta-depleted transplantation in children. Researchers prepared the TCRbeta library using unique molecular identifiers, the study reports. TCRdb independently ran MiXCR on the PCR reads; one entry per CDR3 protein. The profile covers 400,000 to 500,000 distinct CDR3 sequences, with approximately 11% appearing a single time and nearly 5.5% taken by the ten largest.

This receptor was obtained from a human donor who donated a stem cell graft to a child with acute myeloid leukemia. Here the sequenced sample was PBMCs from the stem cell graft donor, taken from the stem cell graft. This chain joins TRBV6-5 and TRBJ1-3; D call uncertain. In DNA form, the CDR3 reads TGTGCCAGCAGTTACCAGACATCTGGAAACACCATATATTTT. Protein product: CASSYQTSGNTIYF.